The T cell receptor (beta chain) described here comes from a study of T cells in Graves' hyperthyroidism and ophthalmopathy. About the study: The initial diagnosis was the point when peripheral blood was collected, ahead of any treatment. Notes on the study in general: Within blood appeared most thyroid clonotypes that had expanded above 0.001.

Germline assignment: CDR1 SEHNR and CDR2 FQNEAQ (reference sequence). V trimming: 4 bases; J trimming: 4 bases; junction bases outside the gene matches: 6. The length of the CDR3 is 14 residues. RNA transcripts yielded amplified TCR beta CDR3 regions. The TCR CDR3 was amplified in a first-round RT-PCR using the HTBI primer set. MiXCR, applied by TCRdb to the multiplex PCR reads, yields one record per CDR3 protein. This sample carries 700,000 to 850,000 distinct CDR3 sequences, approximately 36% of them seen once, and the ten largest clones take about a third. Many counts were recorded for this clonotype. Its cognate antigen is unknown. Diagnoses were established using clinical symptoms, serum thyroxine and TRAb, thyroid ultrasound and orbital computed tomography.

Source material: blood. This receptor was obtained from a woman aged 40 to 50 with Graves' hyperthyroidism. The V gene is TRBV7-9, the J gene TRBJ1-1; TRBD1 matches at 7 bases. CDR3 loop: CASSSRDSSTEAFF. The CDR3 DNA reads TGTGCCAGCAGCTCACGGGACAGTTCCACTGAAGCTTTCTTT.